This passage covers 11 T cell receptor beta chains from one sample sequenced in a study of breast tumors, draining lymph nodes, adjacent tissues. TCRdb independently ran MiXCR on the multiplex PCR reads; one entry per CDR3 protein. The data show over 10,000 distinct CDR3 sequences, with 40% to 55% seen just once and approximately 40% held by the top ten. Sequencing used tumor-adjacent breast tissue. These receptors were collected from a female donor with breast cancer. Some clones in this sample may be carry-over from other donors' samples.

This clonotype has at least ten counts. This CDR3 is CASSFPENNSPLHF. The CDR3, as DNA: TGTGCCAGCAGTTTTCCAGAAAATAATTCACCCCTCCACTTT. The chain links TRBV28 to TRBJ1-6; unclear D gene. This CDR3 is 14 amino acids long. CDR1 and CDR2 from the germline V gene are MDHEN and SYDVKM. The V end lost 3 bases, the J end lost 5 bases, and 8 bases lay between the germline ends.

This clonotype was recorded a few times. J is TRBJ1-2 and V is TRBV7-3; D remains unclear. Germline CDR1 and CDR2: SGHTA and FQGTGA. Trimming shortened V by 2 bases and J by 4 bases, and 5 bases separated the two germline ends. CDR3 length: 12 residues. CDR3 residues: CASSLVGYGYTF. CDR3 in DNA: TGTGCCAGCAGCTTAGTCGGCTATGGCTACACCTTC.

The sample holds many counts of this clonotype. V usage is TRBV7-3 and J usage is TRBJ1-4; D is undetermined. This CDR3 contains 14 residues. From germline, CDR1 is SGHTA and CDR2 FQGTGA. V shed 5 bases and J shed 7 bases, with 14 bases lying between them. CDR3 loop: CASSPDGNSEKLFF. Written as DNA, the CDR3 is TGTGCCAGCAGCCCGGACGGTAATTCTGAAAAACTGTTTTTT.

On this clonotype: Being one base from a much bigger clone, this may be a read error. The chain recombines TRBV7-9 with TRBJ1-4; tentatively, D is TRBD1 (5 bases). CDR1 and CDR2 (germline): SEHNR, FQNEAQ (reference sequence). There are 14 residues in the CDR3. The chain's CDR3 is CASSLGRDYEKPFF. The CDR3 DNA follows: TGTGCCAGCAGCTTAGGCAGGGACTACGAAAAACCGTTTTTT. The full variable domain, rest sourced from reference TRBV7-9 and TRBJ1-4, is DTGVSQNPRHKITKRGQNVTFRCDPISEHNRLYWYRQTLGQGPEFLTYFQNEAQLEKSRLLSDRFSAERPKGSFSTLEIQRTEQGDSAMYLCASSLGRDYEKPFFGSGTQLSVL.

In this sample, this clonotype turned up many times. This may arise from a read error, as a much more abundant clone is one base away. This chain uses TRBV6-1 with TRBJ2-5; D tentatively fits TRBD1 or TRBD2 (5 bases each). The germline V gene encodes CDR1 MNHNS and CDR2 SASEGT. CDR3 length: 16 amino acids. V lost 5 bases, J lost 5 bases, and 21 bases lay in between. Written as DNA, the CDR3 is TGTGCCAGCAGTCATGTGTGGGGTGGGACCCAGGAGACCCAGTACTTC. Its protein is CASSHVWGGTQETQYF.

Relative to its sample, this clonotype is large. V usage is TRBV9 and J usage is TRBJ2-7, with no clear D. V shed 0 bases and J shed 5 bases, with 15 bases lying between them. The CDR3 contains 15 residues. Germline V gene sequence: CDR1 SGDLS, CDR2 YYNGEE. The CDR3 DNA reads TGTGCCAGCAGCGTAGGAGGCCTCGCGTTAGACGAGCAGTACTTC. This gives the protein CASSVGGLALDEQYF.

This clonotype has more than one count but fewer than ten. The chain carries TRBV6-1 and TRBJ1-2, with D possibly matching TRBD1 (6 bases). Deletions cut 3 bases from V and 0 bases from J, with 14 bases between. The CDR3 extends over 16 amino acids. CDR1 MNHNS and CDR2 SASEGT come from the germline V gene. The CDR3 sequence: CASSEWTVRTNYGYTF. The DNA of the CDR3 is TGTGCCAGCAGTGAGTGGACAGTCCGGACTAACTATGGCTACACCTTC.

V is TRBV20-1 and J is TRBJ2-1; 12 bases fit TRBD2. V lost 3 bases and J lost 7; bases outside the gene matches: 1. The CDR3 runs 13 residues. Germline CDR1 is DFQATT and CDR2 is SNEGSKA (reference sequence). The CDR3 spells CSARTSGSNEQFF. The CDR3 DNA sequence: TGCAGTGCTAGGACTAGCGGGAGTAATGAGCAGTTCTTC.

This clonotype is termed large. A much larger clone lies a single base off, so this may be a read error. The genes are TRBV6-4 and TRBJ2-2; D not certain. The CDR3 consists of 14 residues. Between the trimmed V and J ends, which lost 5 bases and 0 bases, there was a span of 7 bases. The germline V gene has CDR1 MRHNA and CDR2 SNTAGT. CDR3 bases: TGTGCCAGCAGTCAACAGTCGAACACCGGGGAGCTGTTTTTT. This codes for CASSQQSNTGELFF.

As concerns this clonotype: This clone may be a read error of a much larger clone one base away. This chain links TRBV9 with TRBJ2-3; no clear D gene. This CDR3 spans 14 amino acids. CDR1 SGDLS and CDR2 YYNGEE come from the germline V gene. The CDR3 DNA reads TGTGCCAGCAGCGTAGTACACCGCACAGATACGCAGTCTTTT. It encodes CASSVVHRTDTQSF.

This clonotype appeared a few times. A much larger clone differs by one base, so this may be a read error. CDR3 sequence: CASSPHRVQAQYF. CDR3 bases: TGTGCCAGCAGCCCACACAGGGTGCAGGCCCAGTACTTC. The chain carries TRBV13 and TRBJ2-5; tentatively, D is TRBD1 (6 bases). The CDR3 has 13 residues. The germline V gene has CDR1 PRHDT and CDR2 FYEKMQ (reference sequence). V gave up 5 bases and J gave up 9 bases, with 16 bases separating them.